This paragraph reports one T cell receptor beta chain. As yet, its antigen is unknown. The data originate from a study of response to subunit inactivated influenza vaccine. The CDR3 has 13 amino acids. V lost 3 bases to trimming and J lost 4 bases, with 9 bases between them. TCRdb reprocessed the RT-PCR reads via MiXCR and lists one record per CDR3 protein. Of 600,000 to 850,000 distinct CDR3 sequences detected, 12% to 15% appear once; the ten largest clones hold 7.6%. Whole-study results and caveats: That few new T cells are recruited by each seasonal influenza vaccination was the authors' suggestion.

The receptor was derived from a man over 45 who received an inactivated influenza vaccine. The starting material was PBMCs from blood, obtained 14 to 15 days before vaccination. The chain joins TRBV12-3 or TRBV12-4 to TRBJ2-5, with D unclear. The CDR3 spells CASSFLDRETQYF. The CDR3 DNA reads as TGTGCCAGCAGTTTCCTAGATCGAGAGACCCAGTACTTC.